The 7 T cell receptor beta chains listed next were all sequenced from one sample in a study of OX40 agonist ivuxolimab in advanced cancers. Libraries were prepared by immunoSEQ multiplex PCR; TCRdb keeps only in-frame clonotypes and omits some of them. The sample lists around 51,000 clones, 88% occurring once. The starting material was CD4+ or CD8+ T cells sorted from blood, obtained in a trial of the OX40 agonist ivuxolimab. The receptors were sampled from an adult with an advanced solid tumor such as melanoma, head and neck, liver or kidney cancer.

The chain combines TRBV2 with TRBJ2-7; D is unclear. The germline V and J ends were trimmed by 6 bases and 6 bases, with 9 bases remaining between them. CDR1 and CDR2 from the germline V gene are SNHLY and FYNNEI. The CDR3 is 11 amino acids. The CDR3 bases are TGTGCCAGCAGCCCCCTCGTCGAGCAGTACTTC. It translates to CASSPLVEQYF.

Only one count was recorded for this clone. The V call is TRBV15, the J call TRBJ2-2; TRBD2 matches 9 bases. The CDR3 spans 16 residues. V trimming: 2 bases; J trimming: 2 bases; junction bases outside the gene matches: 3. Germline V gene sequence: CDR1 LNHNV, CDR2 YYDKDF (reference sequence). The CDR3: CATSRLAGINTGELFF. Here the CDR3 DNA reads TGTGCCACCAGCAGACTAGCGGGGATTAACACCGGGGAGCTGTTTTTT.

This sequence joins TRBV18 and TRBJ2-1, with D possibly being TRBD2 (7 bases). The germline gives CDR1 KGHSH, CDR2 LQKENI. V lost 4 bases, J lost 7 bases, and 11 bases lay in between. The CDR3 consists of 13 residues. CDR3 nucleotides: TGTGCCAGCTCACAAGGGGGGGCAAATGAGCAGTTCTTC. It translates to CASSQGGANEQFF.

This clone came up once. For the CDR3, the DNA is TGTGCCAGTAGTATAGTTATGGCAGGGGCGGTAGGTCAGCCCCAGCATTTT. Encoded protein: CASSIVMAGAVGQPQHF. This chain joins TRBV19 and TRBJ1-5; a possible D gene is TRBD1 (6 bases). CDR1 and CDR2 (germline): LNHDA, SQIVND (reference sequence). This CDR3 has 17 amino acids. V was trimmed by 1 base and J by 6 bases, leaving 19 bases between them.

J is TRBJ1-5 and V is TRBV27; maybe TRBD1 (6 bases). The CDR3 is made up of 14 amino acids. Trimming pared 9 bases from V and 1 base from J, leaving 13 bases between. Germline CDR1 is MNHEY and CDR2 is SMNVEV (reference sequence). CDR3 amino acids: CASRSGGSNQPQHF. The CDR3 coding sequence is TGTGCCAGTCGGTCCGGGGGCAGCAATCAGCCCCAGCATTTT.

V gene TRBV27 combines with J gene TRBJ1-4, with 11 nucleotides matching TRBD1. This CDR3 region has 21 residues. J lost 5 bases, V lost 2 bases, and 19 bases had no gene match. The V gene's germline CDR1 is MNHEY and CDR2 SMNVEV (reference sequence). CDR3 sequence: CASSLVGTRTGGLGGNEKLFF. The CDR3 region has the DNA TGTGCCAGCAGTTTAGTGGGGACTCGGACAGGGGGCTTAGGCGGAAATGAAAAACTGTTTTTT.

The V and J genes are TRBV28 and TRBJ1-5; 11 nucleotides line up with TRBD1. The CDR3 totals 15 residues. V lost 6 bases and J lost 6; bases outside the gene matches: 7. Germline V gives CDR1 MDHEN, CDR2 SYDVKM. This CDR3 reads CASSSDRGRFQPQHF. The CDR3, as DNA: TGTGCCAGCAGCTCGGACAGGGGGCGTTTTCAGCCCCAGCATTTT.